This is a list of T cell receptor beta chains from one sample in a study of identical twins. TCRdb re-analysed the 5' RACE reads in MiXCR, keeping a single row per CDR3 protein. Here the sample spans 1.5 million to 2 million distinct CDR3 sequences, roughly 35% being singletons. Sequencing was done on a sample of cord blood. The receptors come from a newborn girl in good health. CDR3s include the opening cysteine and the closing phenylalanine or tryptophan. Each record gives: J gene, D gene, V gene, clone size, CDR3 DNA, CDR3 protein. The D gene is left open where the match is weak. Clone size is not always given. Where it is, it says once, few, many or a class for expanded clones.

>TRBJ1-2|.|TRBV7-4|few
TGTGCCAGCAGACTCTATGTCGGACAGCCAATTTCGTTCTATGGCTACACCTTC
CASRLYVGQPISFYGYTF
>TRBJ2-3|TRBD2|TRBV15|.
TGTGCCACCAGCAAAGGGACTAGCGGCGCAGATACGCAGTATTTT
CATSKGTSGADTQYF
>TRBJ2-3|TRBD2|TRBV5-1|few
TGCGCCAGCAGTCCCAGAGCGGGAACCACTAGCACAGATACGCAGTATTTT
CASSPRAGTTSTDTQYF
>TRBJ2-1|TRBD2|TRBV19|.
TGTGCCAGTAGTATTTGGGGGACTAGCGGGAATGAGCAGTTCTTC
CASSIWGTSGNEQFF
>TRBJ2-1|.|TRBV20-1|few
TGCAGTGCCCATCTACCCTACAATGAGCAGTTCTTC
CSAHLPYNEQFF
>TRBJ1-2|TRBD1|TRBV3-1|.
TGTGCCAGCAGCCAAGATACAGGGGTGGCTGGCTACACCTTC
CASSQDTGVAGYTF
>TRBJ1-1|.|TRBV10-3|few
TGTGCCATCAGTGAGTCGAGTAGGGCCAGAGAGAAAGCTTTCTTT
CAISESSRAREKAFF
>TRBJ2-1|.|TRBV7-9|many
TGTGCCAGCAGCGCGACTAGGGAGCTTCTCAATGAGCAGTTCTTC
CASSATRELLNEQFF
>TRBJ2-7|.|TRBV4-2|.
TGTGCCAGCAGCCAAGGCCTCACAAATTACGTCGGCTACGAGCAGTACTTC
CASSQGLTNYVGYEQYF
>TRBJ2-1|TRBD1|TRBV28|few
TGTGCCTGCCGTCTCGTGCGTTTAGGACAGGGAGACCATGAGCAGTTCTTC
CACRLVRLGQGDHEQFF
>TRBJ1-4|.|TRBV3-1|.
TGTGCCAGCAGCCAAGATGGGTACAGTGCAACTAATGAAAAACTGTTTTTT
CASSQDGYSATNEKLFF
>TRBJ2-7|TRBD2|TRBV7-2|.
TGTGCCAGCAGCTATTATTCCGGGACTAGCGGGAGGAATGAGCAGTACTTC
CASSYYSGTSGRNEQYF
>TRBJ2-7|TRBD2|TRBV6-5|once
TGTGCCAGCAGGAGGAAGCGGGAGTTTTCCTACGAGCAGTACTTC
CASRRKREFSYEQYF
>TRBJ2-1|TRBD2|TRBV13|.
TGTGCCAGCAGCTTGGCCCATAGCGGGGCGAGCGCGCGGTTCTTC
CASSLAHSGASARFF
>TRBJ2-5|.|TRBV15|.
TGTGCCACCAGCAGAGATTTCGGGTTAATACAAGAGACCCAGTACTTC
CATSRDFGLIQETQYF
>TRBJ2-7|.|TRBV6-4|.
TGTGCCAGCAGCCGCGTTAGCAGTAATGAGCAGTACTTC
CASSRVSSNEQYF
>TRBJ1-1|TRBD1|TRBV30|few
TGTGCCTGGAGTGGGACAGGGGAGGGGGGCACTGAAGCTTTCTTT
CAWSGTGEGGTEAFF
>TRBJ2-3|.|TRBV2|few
TGTGCCAGCAGTCACCGGACAGACACAGATACGCAGTATTTT
CASSHRTDTDTQYF
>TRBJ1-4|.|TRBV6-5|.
TGTGCCAGCAGCACCAGGGGTGGTGAAAAACTGTTTTTT
CASSTRGGEKLFF
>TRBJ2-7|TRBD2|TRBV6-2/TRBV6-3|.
TGTGCCAGCCGACCTAGCGGGGGGCTCACCTACGAGCAGTACTTC
CASRPSGGLTYEQYF
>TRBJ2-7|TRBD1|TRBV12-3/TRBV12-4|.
TGTGCCAGCAGTCTCGGGACAGCGAAGGGTTCCTACGAGCAGTACTTC
CASSLGTAKGSYEQYF
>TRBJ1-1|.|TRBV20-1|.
TGCAGTGCTAGACCCCGGGGGGGGAACACTGAAGCTTTCTTT
CSARPRGGNTEAFF
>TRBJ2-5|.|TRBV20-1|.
TGCAGTGCCTCGGACAAACGAGTCAAGACCCAGTACTTC
CSASDKRVKTQYF
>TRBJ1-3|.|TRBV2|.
TGTGCCAGCAGAGTCCGGGACGTAGTCTCTGGAAACACCATATATTTT
CASRVRDVVSGNTIYF
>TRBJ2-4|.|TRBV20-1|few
TGCAGTGCTAGAGAAGCACTAGCCAGAAACATTCAGTACTTC
CSAREALARNIQYF
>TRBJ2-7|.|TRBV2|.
TGTGCCAGCACCCCGTACTACGAGCAGTACTTC
CASTPYYEQYF
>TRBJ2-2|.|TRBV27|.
TGTGCCAGCAGTACCCCGGGACGTGGGAACACCGGGGAGCTGTTTTTT
CASSTPGRGNTGELFF
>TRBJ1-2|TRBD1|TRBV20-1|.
TGCAGTGCTTGGAGATTGGGACAGGGAGGCTACACCTTC
CSAWRLGQGGYTF
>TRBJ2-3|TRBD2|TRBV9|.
TGTGCCAGCAGCGTGTCGGCGGGAGACCCCACAGATACGCAGTATTTT
CASSVSAGDPTDTQYF